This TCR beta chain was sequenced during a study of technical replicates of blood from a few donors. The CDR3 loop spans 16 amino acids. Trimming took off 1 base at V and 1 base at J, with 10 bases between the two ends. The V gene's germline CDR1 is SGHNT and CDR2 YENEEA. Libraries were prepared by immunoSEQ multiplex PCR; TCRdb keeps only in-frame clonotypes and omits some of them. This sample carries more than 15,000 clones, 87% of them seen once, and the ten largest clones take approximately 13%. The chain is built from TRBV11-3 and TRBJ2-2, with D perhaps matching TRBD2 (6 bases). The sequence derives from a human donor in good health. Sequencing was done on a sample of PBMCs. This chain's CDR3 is CASSLGVAVNTGELFF. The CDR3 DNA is TGTGCCAGCAGCTTAGGAGTAGCGGTGAACACCGGGGAGCTGTTTTTT.